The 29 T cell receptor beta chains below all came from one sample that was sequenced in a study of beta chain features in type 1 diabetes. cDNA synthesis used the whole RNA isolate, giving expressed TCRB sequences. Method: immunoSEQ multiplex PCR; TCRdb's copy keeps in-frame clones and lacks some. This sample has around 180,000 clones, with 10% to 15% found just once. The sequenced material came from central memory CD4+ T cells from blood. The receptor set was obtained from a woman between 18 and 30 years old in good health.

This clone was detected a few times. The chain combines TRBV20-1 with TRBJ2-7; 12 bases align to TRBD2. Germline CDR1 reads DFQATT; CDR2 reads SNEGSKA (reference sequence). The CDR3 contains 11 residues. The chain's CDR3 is CSLTSGSEQYF. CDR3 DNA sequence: TGCAGCTTGACTAGCGGGAGCGAGCAGTACTTC.

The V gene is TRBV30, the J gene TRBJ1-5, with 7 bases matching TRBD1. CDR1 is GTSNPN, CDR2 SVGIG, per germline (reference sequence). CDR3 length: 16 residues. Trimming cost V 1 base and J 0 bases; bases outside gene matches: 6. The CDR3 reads CAWSALTGYSNQPQHF. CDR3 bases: TGTGCCTGGAGTGCCTTGACAGGGTATAGCAATCAGCCCCAGCATTTT.

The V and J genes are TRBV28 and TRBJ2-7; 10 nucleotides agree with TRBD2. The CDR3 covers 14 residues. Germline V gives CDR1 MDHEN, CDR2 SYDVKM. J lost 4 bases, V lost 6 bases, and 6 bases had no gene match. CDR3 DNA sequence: TGTGCCAGCAGAGCGGGAGGGCCTATTTACGAGCAGTACTTC. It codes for CASRAGGPIYEQYF.

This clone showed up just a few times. The CDR3 loop is CASSLRQGINEQFF. As DNA, the CDR3 is TGCGCCAGCAGCTTGCGGCAGGGGATCAATGAGCAGTTCTTC. The genes are TRBV5-1 and TRBJ2-1, with D possibly matching TRBD1 (6 bases). The CDR3 consists of 14 residues. Trimming took 1 base from V and 6 from J, leaving 11 bases between them. The germline V gene has CDR1 SGHRS and CDR2 YFSETQ. The full variable domain, in which reference TRBV5-1 and TRBJ2-1 provide the parts outside the CDR3, is KAGVTQTPRYLIKTRGQQVTLSCSPISGHRSVSWYQQTPGQGLQFLFEYFSETQRNKGNFPGRFSGRQFSNSRSEMNVSTLELGDSALYLCASSLRQGINEQFFGPGTRLTVL.

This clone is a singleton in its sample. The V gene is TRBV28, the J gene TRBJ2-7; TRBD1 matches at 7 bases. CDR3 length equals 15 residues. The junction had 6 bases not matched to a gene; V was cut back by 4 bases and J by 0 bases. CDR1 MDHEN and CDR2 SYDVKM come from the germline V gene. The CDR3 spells CASSSRDRASYEQYF. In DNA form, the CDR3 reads TGTGCCAGCAGTTCACGTGACAGGGCCTCCTACGAGCAGTACTTC.

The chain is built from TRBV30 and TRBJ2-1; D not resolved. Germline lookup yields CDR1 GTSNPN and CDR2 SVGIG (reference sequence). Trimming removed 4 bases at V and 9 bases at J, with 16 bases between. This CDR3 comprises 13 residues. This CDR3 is CAWTGDSNFEQFF. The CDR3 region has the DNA TGTGCCTGGACGGGTGACTCCAACTTTGAGCAGTTCTTC. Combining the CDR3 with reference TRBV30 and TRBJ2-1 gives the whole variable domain SQTIHQWPATLVQPVGSPLSLECTVEGTSNPNLYWYRQAAGRGLQLLFYSVGIGQISSEVPQNLSASRPQDRQFILSSKKLLLSDSGFYLCAWTGDSNFEQFFGPGTRLTVL.

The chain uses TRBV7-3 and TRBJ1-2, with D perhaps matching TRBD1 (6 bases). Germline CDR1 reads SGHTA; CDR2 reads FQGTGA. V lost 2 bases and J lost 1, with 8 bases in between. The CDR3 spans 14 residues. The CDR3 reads CASSLGTNNYGYTF. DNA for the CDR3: TGTGCCAGCAGCTTAGGGACAAATAACTATGGCTACACCTTC.

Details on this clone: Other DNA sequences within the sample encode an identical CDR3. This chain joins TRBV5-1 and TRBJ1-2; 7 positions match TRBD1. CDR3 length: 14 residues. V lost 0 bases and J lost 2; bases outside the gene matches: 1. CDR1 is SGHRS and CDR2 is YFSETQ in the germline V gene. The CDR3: CASSLGQGNYGYTF. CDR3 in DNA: TGCGCCAGCAGCTTGGGACAGGGAAACTATGGCTACACCTTC.

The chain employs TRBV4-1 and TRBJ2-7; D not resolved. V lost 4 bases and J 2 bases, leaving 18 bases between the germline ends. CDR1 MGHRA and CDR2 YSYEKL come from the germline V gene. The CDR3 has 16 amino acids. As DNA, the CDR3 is TGCGCCAGCAGCCTCGTACACGACTTGGTGACCTACGAGCAGTACTTC. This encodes CASSLVHDLVTYEQYF.

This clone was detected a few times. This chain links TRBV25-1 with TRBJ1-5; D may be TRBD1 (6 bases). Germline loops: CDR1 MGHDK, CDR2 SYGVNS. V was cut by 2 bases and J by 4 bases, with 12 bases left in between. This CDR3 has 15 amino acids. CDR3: CASSERGKGNQPQHF. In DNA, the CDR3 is TGTGCCAGCAGTGAAAGGGGGAAGGGGAATCAGCCCCAGCATTTT.

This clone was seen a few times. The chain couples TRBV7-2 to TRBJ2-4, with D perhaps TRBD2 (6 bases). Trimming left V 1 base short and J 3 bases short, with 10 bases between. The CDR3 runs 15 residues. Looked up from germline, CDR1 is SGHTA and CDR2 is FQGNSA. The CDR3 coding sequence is TGTGCCAGCAGCTTAGTTAGCGGCTTCAAAAACATTCAGTACTTC. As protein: CASSLVSGFKNIQYF.

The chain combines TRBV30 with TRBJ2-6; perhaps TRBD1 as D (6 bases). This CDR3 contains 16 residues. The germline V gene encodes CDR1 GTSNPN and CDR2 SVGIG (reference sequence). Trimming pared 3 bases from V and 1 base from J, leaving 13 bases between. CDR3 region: CAWRGTRGSGANVLTF. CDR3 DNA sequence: TGTGCCTGGAGGGGGACAAGGGGGTCTGGGGCCAACGTCCTGACTTTC.

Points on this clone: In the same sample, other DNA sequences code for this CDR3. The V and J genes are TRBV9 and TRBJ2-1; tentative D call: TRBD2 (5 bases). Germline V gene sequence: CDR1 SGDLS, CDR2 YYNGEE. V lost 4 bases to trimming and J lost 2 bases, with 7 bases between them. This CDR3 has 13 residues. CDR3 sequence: CASSTGTYNEQFF. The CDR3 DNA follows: TGTGCCAGCAGCACCGGGACCTACAATGAGCAGTTCTTC.

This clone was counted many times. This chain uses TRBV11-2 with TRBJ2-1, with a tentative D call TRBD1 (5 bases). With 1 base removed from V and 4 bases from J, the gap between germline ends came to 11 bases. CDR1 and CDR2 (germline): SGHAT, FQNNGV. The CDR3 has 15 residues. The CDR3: CASSLVGAGYNEQFF. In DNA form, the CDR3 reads TGTGCCAGCAGCTTAGTTGGTGCAGGGTACAATGAGCAGTTCTTC.

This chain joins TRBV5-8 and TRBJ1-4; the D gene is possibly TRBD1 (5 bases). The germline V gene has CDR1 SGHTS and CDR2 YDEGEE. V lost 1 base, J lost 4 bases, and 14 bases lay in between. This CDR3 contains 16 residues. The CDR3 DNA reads TGTGCCAGCAGCTTGTTCTCGGCAGGGAATAATGAAAAACTGTTTTTT. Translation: CASSLFSAGNNEKLFF.

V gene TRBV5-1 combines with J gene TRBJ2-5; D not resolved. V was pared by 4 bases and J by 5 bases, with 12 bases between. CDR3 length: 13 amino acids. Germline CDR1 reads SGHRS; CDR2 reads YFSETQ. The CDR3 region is CASSRGIEETQYF. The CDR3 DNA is TGCGCCAGCAGCCGAGGAATTGAGGAGACCCAGTACTTC. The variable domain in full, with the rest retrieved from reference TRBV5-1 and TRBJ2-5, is KAGVTQTPRYLIKTRGQQVTLSCSPISGHRSVSWYQQTPGQGLQFLFEYFSETQRNKGNFPGRFSGRQFSNSRSEMNVSTLELGDSALYLCASSRGIEETQYFGPGTRLLVL.

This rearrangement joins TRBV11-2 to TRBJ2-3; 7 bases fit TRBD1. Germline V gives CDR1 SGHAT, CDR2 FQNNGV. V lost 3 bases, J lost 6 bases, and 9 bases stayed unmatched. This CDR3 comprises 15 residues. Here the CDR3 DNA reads TGTGCCAGCAGCTTCCAGGGGGTTCCCGGCGATACGCAGTATTTT. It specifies CASSFQGVPGDTQYF.

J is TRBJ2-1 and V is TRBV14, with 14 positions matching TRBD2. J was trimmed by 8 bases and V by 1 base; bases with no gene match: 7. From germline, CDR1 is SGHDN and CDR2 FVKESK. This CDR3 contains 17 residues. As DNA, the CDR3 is TGTGCCAGCAGCCAAGCCCGACTAGCGGGAGGGCTAGATGAGCAGTTCTTC. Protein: CASSQARLAGGLDEQFF.

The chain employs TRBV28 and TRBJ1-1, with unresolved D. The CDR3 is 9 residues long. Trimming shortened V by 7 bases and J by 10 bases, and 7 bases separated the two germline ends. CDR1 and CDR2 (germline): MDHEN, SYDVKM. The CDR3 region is CASMPGAFF. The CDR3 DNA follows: TGTGCCAGCATGCCAGGAGCTTTCTTT.

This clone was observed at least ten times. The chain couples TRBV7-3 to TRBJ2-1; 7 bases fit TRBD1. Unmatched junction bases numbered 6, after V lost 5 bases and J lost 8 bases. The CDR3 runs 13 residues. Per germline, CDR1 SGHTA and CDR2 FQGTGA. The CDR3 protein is CASSLGTVDEQFF. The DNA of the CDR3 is TGTGCCAGCAGCCTCGGGACAGTCGATGAGCAGTTCTTC.

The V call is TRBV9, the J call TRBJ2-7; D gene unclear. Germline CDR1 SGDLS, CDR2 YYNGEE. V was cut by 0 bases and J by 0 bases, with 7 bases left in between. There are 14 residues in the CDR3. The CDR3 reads CASSVAPSSYEQYF. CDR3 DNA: TGTGCCAGCAGCGTAGCGCCGAGCTCCTACGAGCAGTACTTC.

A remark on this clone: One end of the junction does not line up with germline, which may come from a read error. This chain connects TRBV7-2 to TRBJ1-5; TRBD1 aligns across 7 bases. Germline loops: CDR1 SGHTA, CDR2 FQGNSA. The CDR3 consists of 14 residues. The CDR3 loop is CASSSQGGGRPSVF. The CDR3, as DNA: TGTGCCAGCAGCTCCCAGGGGGGAGGACGCCCGTCAGTATTT.

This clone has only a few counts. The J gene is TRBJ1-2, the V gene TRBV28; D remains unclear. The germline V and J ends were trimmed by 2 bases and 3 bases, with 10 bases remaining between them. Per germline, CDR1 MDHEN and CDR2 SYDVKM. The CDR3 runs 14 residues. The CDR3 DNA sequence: TGTGCCAGCAGTTTAGCGGCAGCTCACTATGGCTACACCTTC. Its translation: CASSLAAAHYGYTF.

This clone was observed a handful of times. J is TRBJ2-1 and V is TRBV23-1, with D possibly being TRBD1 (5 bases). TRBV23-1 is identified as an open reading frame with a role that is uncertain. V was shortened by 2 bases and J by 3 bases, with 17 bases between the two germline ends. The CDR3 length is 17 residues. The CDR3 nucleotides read TGCGCCAGCAGTCAACTCTATCTCGACAGAGACTACAATGAGCAGTTCTTC. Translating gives CASSQLYLDRDYNEQFF.

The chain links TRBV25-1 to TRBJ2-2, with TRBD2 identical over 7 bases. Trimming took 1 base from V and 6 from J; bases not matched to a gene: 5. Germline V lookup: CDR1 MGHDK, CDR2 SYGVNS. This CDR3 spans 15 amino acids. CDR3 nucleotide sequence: TGTGCCAGCAGTGAATGGGGGGGTCAGCCCGGGGAGCTGTTTTTT. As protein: CASSEWGGQPGELFF. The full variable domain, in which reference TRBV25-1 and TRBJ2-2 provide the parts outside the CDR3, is EADIYQTPRYLVIGTGKKITLECSQTMGHDKMYWYQQDPGMELHLIHYSYGVNSTEKGDLSSESTVSRIRTEHFPLTLESARPSHTSQYLCASSEWGGQPGELFFGEGSRLTVL.

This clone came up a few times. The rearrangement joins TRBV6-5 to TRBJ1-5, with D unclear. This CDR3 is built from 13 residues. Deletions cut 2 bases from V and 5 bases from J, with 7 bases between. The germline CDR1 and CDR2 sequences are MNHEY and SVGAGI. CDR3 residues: CASSYDTYQPQHF. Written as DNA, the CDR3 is TGTGCCAGCAGTTACGACACGTATCAGCCCCAGCATTTT.

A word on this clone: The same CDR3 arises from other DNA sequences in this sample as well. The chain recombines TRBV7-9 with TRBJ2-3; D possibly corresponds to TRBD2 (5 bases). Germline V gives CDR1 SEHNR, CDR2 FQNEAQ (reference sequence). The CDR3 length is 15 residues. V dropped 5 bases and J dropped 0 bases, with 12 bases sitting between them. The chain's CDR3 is CASSVSGLSTDTQYF. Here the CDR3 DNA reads TGTGCCAGCAGCGTAAGCGGACTTAGCACAGATACGCAGTATTTT.

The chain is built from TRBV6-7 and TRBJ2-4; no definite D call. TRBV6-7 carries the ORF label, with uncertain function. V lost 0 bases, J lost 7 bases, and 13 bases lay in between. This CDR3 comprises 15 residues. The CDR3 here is CASSYSLGPRNIQYF. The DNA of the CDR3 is TGTGCCAGCAGTTACTCGTTAGGTCCGAGGAACATTCAGTACTTC.

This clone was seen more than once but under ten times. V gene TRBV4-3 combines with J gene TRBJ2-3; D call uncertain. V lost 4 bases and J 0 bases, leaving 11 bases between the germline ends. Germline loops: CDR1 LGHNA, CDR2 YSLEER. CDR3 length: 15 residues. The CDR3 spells CASSPQTGSTDTQYF. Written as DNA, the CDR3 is TGCGCCAGCAGCCCCCAGACGGGTAGCACAGATACGCAGTATTTT.